The rows below give T cell receptor beta chains drawn from one sample of a study of blood T cell repertoires in COVID-19. Generated by immunoSEQ multiplex PCR, the TCRdb table keeps only in-frame clones and is missing some. Found here are around 62,000 clones, around nine tenths of them singletons; the top ten hold around 1.2%. Sample: peripheral blood. These receptors all stem from a woman aged 60-75 years with acute or convalescent COVID-19. Both conserved end residues are part of each CDR3. Each record gives: D gene, clone size, J gene, V gene, CDR3 DNA, CDR3 protein. D genes are given only for firm matches. Clone size is stated in some rows and not others, as once, few, many or a class when expanded.

D: .; size: .; J: TRBJ1-4; V: TRBV7-9; DNA: TGTGCCAGCAGCCCCCGGTTGGGCGAAAAACTGTTTTTT; CDR3: CASSPRLGEKLFF
D: TRBD1; size: .; J: TRBJ1-2; V: TRBV2; DNA: TGTGCCAGCAGCGATCCGGGACAGGGGGGTGGCTACACCTTC; CDR3: CASSDPGQGGGYTF
D: .; size: .; J: TRBJ2-2; V: TRBV5-4; DNA: TGTGCCAGCAGCTTGAATCCAGGGGATGCAACCGGGGAGCTGTTTTTT; CDR3: CASSLNPGDATGELFF
D: .; size: .; J: TRBJ2-5; V: TRBV29-1; DNA: TGCAGCGTCCAACCCCTGGCAGGCCGCCAGGAGACCCAGTACTTC; CDR3: CSVQPLAGRQETQYF
D: TRBD2; size: once; J: TRBJ2-3; V: TRBV5-1; DNA: TGCGCCAGCAGCTTAGTAGCGGGGGGTAGCACAGATACGCAGTATTTT; CDR3: CASSLVAGGSTDTQYF
D: TRBD1; size: .; J: TRBJ2-5; V: TRBV10-3; DNA: TGTGCCATCAGCCCGACAGGGGAGCAGGAGACCCAGTACTTC; CDR3: CAISPTGEQETQYF
D: .; size: .; J: TRBJ1-2; V: TRBV4-1; DNA: TGCGCCAGCAGCCAAGATGCTCGGGGGGACTATGGCTACACCTTC; CDR3: CASSQDARGDYGYTF
D: .; size: .; J: TRBJ2-5; V: TRBV5-8; DNA: TGTGCCAGCAGGCCTAGGGGTAGTTGGCGGGAGACCCAGTACTTC; CDR3: CASRPRGSWRETQYF
D: TRBD1; size: once; J: TRBJ1-2; V: TRBV5-4; DNA: TGTGCCAGCAGTTCCTCAACCTTACAGGGGGCGACCTATGGCTACACCTTC; CDR3: CASSSSTLQGATYGYTF
D: .; size: .; J: TRBJ2-3; V: TRBV5-6; DNA: TGTGCCAGCAGCTTGCCAGGGGGGTCAACGCAGTATTTT; CDR3: CASSLPGGSTQYF
D: TRBD1; size: .; J: TRBJ1-2; V: TRBV30; DNA: TGTGCCTGGAACCTGGGGACCCGGGGCAGGGGGCGCGCTAACTATGGCTACACCTTC; CDR3: CAWNLGTRGRGRANYGYTF
D: .; size: .; J: TRBJ1-2; V: TRBV7-9; DNA: TGTGCCAGCAGCTTAGACCGGGACTATGGCTACACCTTC; CDR3: CASSLDRDYGYTF
D: TRBD1; size: .; J: TRBJ1-1; V: TRBV20-1; DNA: TGCAGTGCCCCCAGGGGGACTGAAGCTTTCTTT; CDR3: CSAPRGTEAFF
D: .; size: few; J: TRBJ1-1; V: TRBV2; DNA: TGTGCCAGCAGTGATAGCGTGAAAGCTTTCTTT; CDR3: CASSDSVKAFF
D: .; size: .; J: TRBJ1-5; V: TRBV28; DNA: TGTGCCAGCAGTTCCTCAGGGGCTGTGAGCAATCAGCCCCAGCATTTT; CDR3: CASSSSGAVSNQPQHF
D: .; size: .; J: TRBJ1-1; V: TRBV2; DNA: TGTGCCAGCAGGGGCACAGGGTCAAACACTGAAGCTTTCTTT; CDR3: CASRGTGSNTEAFF
D: .; size: .; J: TRBJ2-2; V: TRBV18; DNA: TGTGCCAGCTCACCACTCGGTAGCTCGAACACCGGGGAGCTGTTTTTT; CDR3: CASSPLGSSNTGELFF
D: .; size: .; J: TRBJ2-1; V: TRBV4-1; DNA: TGCGCCAGCAGCCAAGTCCTAGCGCCGGGGAATGAGCAGTTCTTC; CDR3: CASSQVLAPGNEQFF
D: TRBD2; size: once; J: TRBJ2-1; V: TRBV9; DNA: TGTGCCAGCAGCGTATTGTCTAGCGGGGGGAATGAGCAGTTCTTC; CDR3: CASSVLSSGGNEQFF
D: .; size: once; J: TRBJ1-5; V: TRBV24-1; DNA: TGTGCCACCAGTGTCTCCAGGGATCAGCCCCAGCATTTT; CDR3: CATSVSRDQPQHF
D: TRBD1; size: .; J: TRBJ1-2; V: TRBV5-1; DNA: TGCGCCAGCAGCTTGGACAGGGGGTATGGCTACACCTTC; CDR3: CASSLDRGYGYTF
D: .; size: .; J: TRBJ1-5; V: TRBV7-2; DNA: TGTGCCAGCAGCTTATCAGGGTGGCATCAGCCCCAGCATTTT; CDR3: CASSLSGWHQPQHF
D: TRBD1; size: .; J: TRBJ1-4; V: TRBV5-1; DNA: TGCGCCAGCAGCCGGGGACAGGGAAATGAAAAACTGTTTTTT; CDR3: CASSRGQGNEKLFF
D: TRBD2; size: .; J: TRBJ2-5; V: TRBV11-2; DNA: TGTGCCAGCAGCTTCGGACTAGCGGGAAGATTGGGTGAGACCCAGTACTTC; CDR3: CASSFGLAGRLGETQYF
D: TRBD2; size: .; J: TRBJ2-3; V: TRBV4-1; DNA: TGCGCCAGCAGCCAGGGATCCGGGACTAGCTCTAGCAGGCAGTATTTT; CDR3: CASSQGSGTSSSRQYF
D: TRBD1; size: .; J: TRBJ1-5; V: TRBV30; DNA: TGTGCCTGGGGTGACAGGGGCACCTATCAGCCCCAGCATTTT; CDR3: CAWGDRGTYQPQHF
D: .; size: .; J: TRBJ1-2; V: TRBV19; DNA: TGTGCCAGTAGTACAGACAGTGCTAACTATGGCTACACCTTC; CDR3: CASSTDSANYGYTF
D: .; size: .; J: TRBJ1-1; V: TRBV7-9; DNA: TGTGCCAGCAGCTTAGATATAGACACTGAAGCTTTCTTT; CDR3: CASSLDIDTEAFF
D: TRBD2; size: few; J: TRBJ2-5; V: TRBV6-2/TRBV6-3; DNA: TGTGCCAGCAGCCCTCTCGGGCGGGAGTGGGAAGAGACCCAGTACTTC; CDR3: CASSPLGREWEETQYF
D: .; size: .; J: TRBJ2-3; V: TRBV4-1; DNA: TGCGCCAGCACCCTTGACCCGGGGTTAGACACAGATACGCAGTATTTT; CDR3: CASTLDPGLDTDTQYF
D: .; size: few; J: TRBJ1-1; V: TRBV6-7; DNA: TGTGCCAGCAGTCATACTAAGATAAACACTGAAGCTTTCTTT; CDR3: CASSHTKINTEAFF
D: .; size: .; J: TRBJ1-2; V: TRBV5-4; DNA: TGTGCCAGCAGCTTGGTGGGGCAGGGCTATGGCTACACCTTC; CDR3: CASSLVGQGYGYTF
D: .; size: .; J: TRBJ1-2; V: TRBV28; DNA: TGTGCCAGCACTTCCGGGGGGTTGGAGGGCTACACCTTC; CDR3: CASTSGGLEGYTF
D: .; size: .; J: TRBJ1-3; V: TRBV9; DNA: TGTGCCAGCAGCGTAGGATCGTACAGAGCCTCTGGAAACACCATATATTTT; CDR3: CASSVGSYRASGNTIYF
D: .; size: few; J: TRBJ1-4; V: TRBV4-1; DNA: TGCGCCAGCAGCCCGATGACAGGCCCTAATGAAAAACTGTTTTTT; CDR3: CASSPMTGPNEKLFF
D: .; size: once; J: TRBJ2-5; V: TRBV19; DNA: TGTGCCAGTAGTATAAACTCAATCGGGGGGACCCAGTACTTC; CDR3: CASSINSIGGTQYF
D: .; size: .; J: TRBJ1-1; V: TRBV12-3/TRBV12-4; DNA: TGTGCCAGCAGTTTATTGGCCCGGACAGTGGCGTTT; CDR3: CASSLLARTVAF